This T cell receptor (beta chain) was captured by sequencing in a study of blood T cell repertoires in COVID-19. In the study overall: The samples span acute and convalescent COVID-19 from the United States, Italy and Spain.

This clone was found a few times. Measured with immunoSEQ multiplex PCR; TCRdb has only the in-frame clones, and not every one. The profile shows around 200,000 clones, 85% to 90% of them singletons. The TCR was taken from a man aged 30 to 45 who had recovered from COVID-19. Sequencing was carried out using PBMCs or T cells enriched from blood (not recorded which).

DNA of the CDR3: TGTGCCAGCAGTTTAGCAGACAGGGGGTACGAGCAGTACTTC. It translates to CASSLADRGYEQYF. The chain joins TRBV27 to TRBJ2-7; 9 bases align to TRBD1. Germline trimming cut 2 bases from V and 4 bases from J; bases unmatched to any gene: 3. CDR1 and CDR2 from the germline V gene are MNHEY and SMNVEV (reference sequence). The CDR3 spans 14 residues.